This T cell receptor (beta chain) is from a study of cytomegalovirus exposure and HLA in healthy donors. The study, taken as a whole, reports: A later analysis appeared to link common viral pathogens to several of the most significant clusters. In a later analysis, DRB1 alleles had the most associated TCRs; HLA-C alleles the fewest.

As to this clone: Its antigen is unknown.

Participants comprised healthy donors of bone marrow. The germline gives CDR1 SGHTA, CDR2 FQGNSA. This CDR3 region has 14 residues. V lost 1 base to trimming and J lost 3 bases, with 7 bases between them. Primers for the PCR totalled 60 Vbeta and 13 Jbeta. Here immunoSEQ multiplex PCR was the method, and the copy in TCRdb shows in-frame clones only, minus some. The table has under 95,000 clones, about three quarters seen once. V gene TRBV7-2 combines with J gene TRBJ1-5; TRBD1 is a possible D gene (5 bases). This TCR was sampled from a male donor in good health and CMV-seronegative. Sequencing was carried out using PBMCs. The CDR3 spells CASSLEQVNQPQHF. The DNA of the CDR3 is TGTGCCAGCAGCTTAGAACAGGTCAATCAGCCCCAGCATTTT.